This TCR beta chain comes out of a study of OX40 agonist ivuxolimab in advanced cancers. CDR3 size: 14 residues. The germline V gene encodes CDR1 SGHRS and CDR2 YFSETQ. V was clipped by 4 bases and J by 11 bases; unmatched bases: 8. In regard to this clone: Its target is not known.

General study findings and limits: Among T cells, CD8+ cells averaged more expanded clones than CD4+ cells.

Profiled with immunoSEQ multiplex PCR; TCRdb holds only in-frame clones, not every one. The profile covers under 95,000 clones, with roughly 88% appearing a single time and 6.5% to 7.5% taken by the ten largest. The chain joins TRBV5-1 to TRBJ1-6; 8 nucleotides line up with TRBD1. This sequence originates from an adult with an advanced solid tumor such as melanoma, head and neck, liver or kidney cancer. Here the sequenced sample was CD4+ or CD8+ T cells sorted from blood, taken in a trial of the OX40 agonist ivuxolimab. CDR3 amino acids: CASSHVDRVAPLHF. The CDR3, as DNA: TGCGCCAGCAGCCACGTGGACAGGGTCGCACCCCTCCACTTT.